Below are 5 T cell receptor beta chains sequenced from a single sample in a study of CXCR3-negative and CXCR3-positive naive CD8 T cells. cDNA libraries for TRB were generated by 5' RACE incorporating UMI labels. One entry per CDR3 protein, without DNA, is what TCRdb gives after re-calling the 5' RACE reads. The sample includes some 130,000 distinct CDR3 sequences. What was sequenced was naive CXCR3- CD8+ T cells from blood. Subset indicated: CD45RO-CCR7+CD27+CD95- naive CD8+ T cells lacking CXCR3 (TNR3-). Every receptor here comes from a human donor in good health. Some clones in this sample may be carry-over from other donors' samples.

The chain combines TRBV4-3 with TRBJ2-2; the D call of TRBD1 rests on TCRdb alone, since no DNA is present to check it. Germline values: CDR1 LGHNA, CDR2 YSLEER. The CDR3 is 16 amino acids. CDR3: CASSRGQGIGTGELFF.

V and J are TRBV28 and TRBJ2-7; TCRdb returns TRBD1, unconfirmable since there is no DNA. This CDR3 comprises 14 residues. CDR1 is MDHEN, CDR2 SYDVKM, per germline. The CDR3 protein is CATGAASGSYEQYF.

J is TRBJ2-5 and V is TRBV7-9; TCRdb calls TRBD2, which cannot be checked without DNA. This CDR3 is built from 13 residues. Per the germline V gene, CDR1 is SEHNR and CDR2 is FQNEAQ (reference sequence). CDR3 residues: CASSPSGGESFYF.

The chain couples TRBV21-1 to TRBJ2-7; the D gene TCRdb calls, TRBD2, cannot be checked with no DNA. TRBV21-1 counts as a pseudogene. This CDR3 spans 20 amino acids. The CDR3 is CASSSPEVGLAGDQQDEQYF.

The J gene is TRBJ2-4, the V gene TRBV20-1; TCRdb's assignment of TRBD1 cannot be checked, as there is no DNA. The CDR3 sequence is 12 residues long. From germline, CDR1 is DFQATT and CDR2 SNEGSKA (reference sequence). CDR3 sequence reads: CSAQTGPDIQYF.